This record covers a single T cell receptor beta chain. This record belongs to a study of blood T cell repertoires in COVID-19. The wider study: Acute and convalescent COVID-19 specimens originated in the United States, Italy and Spain. Sample material is recorded as cDNA or gDNA derived from T cells, B-cell-depleted T cells, or PBMCs.

In the original workflow: Amplification of reference gene primers was used by the study to estimate nucleated cell counts. Profiled with immunoSEQ multiplex PCR; TCRdb holds only in-frame clones, not every one. V and J calls and clone size are given by that table; D and trimming were obtained from the DNA. The sample lists approximately 250,000 clones, 84% occurring once. The ends lost 3 bases at V and 10 bases at J; junction bases unmatched: 11. Looked up from germline, CDR1 is SGHAT and CDR2 is FQNNGV. The CDR3 contains 15 residues. The chain has TRBV11-2 and TRBJ2-1, with 8 bases lining up with TRBD2. This TCR came from a human donor in a cohort sampled during active COVID-19. The sequenced sample was peripheral blood. The CDR3 bases are TGTGCCAGCAGCTTGGGTGGCGGGGGGTACATGGAGCAGTTCTTC. It codes for CASSLGGGGYMEQFF.